This is a list of T cell receptor beta chains from one sample in a study of chemoradiotherapy in HPV16-positive cancers. Clones were read by immunoSEQ multiplex PCR, and TCRdb kept only the in-frame ones, dropping some. The table shows roughly 14,000 clones, with roughly 74% occurring only once. The sample here was taken from a patient who underwent chemoradiotherapy. These receptors originate from a human donor with HPV-associated anogenital cancer. CDR3s include the opening cysteine and the closing phenylalanine or tryptophan. D genes are given only for firm matches. Clone size appears in some rows only: once, few, many, or a class for an expanded clone.

len: 15; d_gene: NA; v_gene: TRBV5-4; abundance: NA; j_gene: TRBJ1-4; CDR3aa: CASSTQGVMEGKLFF; CDR3nt: TGTGCCAGCAGCACCCAAGGGGTAATGGAGGGAAAACTGTTTTTT
len: 15; d_gene: TRBD2; v_gene: TRBV9; abundance: NA; j_gene: TRBJ2-1; CDR3aa: CASSVLGAGANEQFF; CDR3nt: TGTGCCAGCAGCGTACTTGGAGCGGGGGCGAATGAGCAGTTCTTC
len: 18; d_gene: NA; v_gene: TRBV21-1; abundance: NA; j_gene: TRBJ2-5; CDR3aa: CASSTKQGIELKQETQYF; CDR3nt: TGTGCCAGCAGCACTAAACAGGGGATCGAGTTAAAACAAGAGACCCAGTACTTC
len: 12; d_gene: NA; v_gene: TRBV25-1; abundance: NA; j_gene: TRBJ2-7; CDR3aa: CASSWGASEQYF; CDR3nt: TGTGCCAGCAGCTGGGGGGCAAGCGAGCAGTACTTC
len: 12; d_gene: NA; v_gene: TRBV18; abundance: NA; j_gene: TRBJ1-1; CDR3aa: CASSPGGAEAFF; CDR3nt: TGTGCCAGCTCACCAGGGGGCGCCGAAGCTTTCTTT
len: 14; d_gene: NA; v_gene: TRBV10-3; abundance: NA; j_gene: TRBJ1-2; CDR3aa: CAISELTVGQGYTF; CDR3nt: TGTGCCATCAGTGAGCTGACGGTGGGACAAGGCTACACCTTC
len: 16; d_gene: TRBD2; v_gene: TRBV10-1; abundance: NA; j_gene: TRBJ2-3; CDR3aa: CASSGSPRTYTDTQYF; CDR3nt: TGCGCCAGTAGCGGGAGTCCACGGACCTACACAGATACGCAGTATTTT
len: 17; d_gene: TRBD1; v_gene: TRBV18; abundance: NA; j_gene: TRBJ2-2; CDR3aa: CASSKTGGARTTGELFF; CDR3nt: TGTGCCAGCTCGAAAACAGGGGGCGCGAGGACCACCGGGGAGCTGTTTTTT
len: 14; d_gene: NA; v_gene: TRBV25-1; abundance: NA; j_gene: TRBJ2-3; CDR3aa: CASSWDGGIRTQYF; CDR3nt: TGTGCCAGCAGTTGGGACGGGGGAATCAGGACGCAGTATTTT
len: 12; d_gene: TRBD2; v_gene: TRBV2; abundance: NA; j_gene: TRBJ2-3; CDR3aa: CASRSGRVTQYF; CDR3nt: TGTGCCAGCCGTAGCGGGAGGGTTACGCAGTATTTT
len: 18; d_gene: TRBD2; v_gene: TRBV23-1; abundance: NA; j_gene: TRBJ2-1; CDR3aa: CASGRMGGSYKRDNEQFF; CDR3nt: TGCGCCAGCGGTCGTATGGGCGGGAGTTATAAACGGGACAATGAGCAGTTCTTC
len: 15; d_gene: TRBD1; v_gene: TRBV11-2; abundance: NA; j_gene: TRBJ2-7; CDR3aa: CASSLEIGQGEEQYF; CDR3nt: TGTGCCAGCAGCTTGGAAATCGGACAGGGAGAAGAGCAGTACTTC
len: 14; d_gene: NA; v_gene: TRBV25-1; abundance: NA; j_gene: TRBJ1-3; CDR3aa: CASSEPGTGNTIYF; CDR3nt: TGTGCCAGCAGTGAACCGGGCACCGGAAACACCATATATTTT
len: 14; d_gene: NA; v_gene: TRBV27; abundance: NA; j_gene: TRBJ2-7; CDR3aa: CASSSLPISYEQYF; CDR3nt: TGTGCCAGCAGTTCCCTACCTATTTCCTACGAGCAGTACTTC
len: 16; d_gene: TRBD2; v_gene: TRBV10-2; abundance: NA; j_gene: TRBJ2-7; CDR3aa: CASRGSGRPPSYEQYF; CDR3nt: TGCGCCAGCAGAGGCAGCGGGAGGCCCCCGTCCTACGAGCAGTACTTC
len: 16; d_gene: TRBD2; v_gene: TRBV28; abundance: medium-sized; j_gene: TRBJ2-1; CDR3aa: CASSLGTSGTYNEQFF; CDR3nt: TGTGCCAGCAGTTTGGGGACTAGCGGAACCTACAATGAGCAGTTCTTC